This T cell receptor (beta chain) stems from a study of CD8 T cells in Susac syndrome. Trimming cost V 4 bases and J 0 bases, with 9 bases left between them. The CDR3 totals 14 residues. Germline-derived CDR1 and CDR2 are PRHDT and FYEKMQ (reference sequence). Random hexamers served to reverse transcribe about 0.5 to 1 ug RNA. TCRdb recomputed calls from the immunoSEQ multiplex PCR reads with MiXCR, one row per CDR3 protein. The top ten hold under 0.15% of the sample, which has about 430,000 distinct CDR3 sequences, roughly 85% seen once. The sample consisted of CD8+ T cells from PBMCs. This rearrangement joins TRBV13 to TRBJ1-1; D is possibly TRBD1 (5 bases). The receptor comes from a human donor with multiple sclerosis. The CDR3 DNA follows: TGTGCCAGCAGCTCCAGACAGATGAACACTGAAGCTTTCTTT. It codes for CASSSRQMNTEAFF.